This T cell receptor beta chain was captured by sequencing in a study of cytomegalovirus exposure and HLA in healthy donors. In the PCR, 60 Vbeta and 13 Jbeta primers were used. The assay was immunoSEQ multiplex PCR, and TCRdb's table has in-frame clones only and misses some. The sample has tens of thousands of clones; roughly 78% are singletons. V was shortened by 2 bases and J by 4 bases, with 3 bases between the two germline ends. This CDR3 is 12 amino acids long. The TCR was taken from a man under 40 in good health and CMV-seronegative. The gene calls are TRBV6-7 and TRBJ1-3; D call uncertain. TRBV6-7 is annotated as an ORF whose role is uncertain. The sample taken for sequencing was PBMCs. The CDR3 reads CASSYIGNTIYF. The CDR3 nucleotides are TGTGCCAGCAGTTACATAGGAAACACCATATATTTT.